Each of the 7 T cell receptor beta chains below was sequenced from the same sample in a study of T-cell memory formation after mild COVID-19. TCRdb processed the 5' RACE reads anew with MiXCR; each CDR3 protein has one entry. The data show a few hundred thousand distinct CDR3 sequences, about a sixth seen once. The specimen sequenced was PBMCs or a T cell subset sorted from them (not recorded which). These receptors originate from a young man who had mild COVID-19 (a few samples of this study predate the infection). Cell type and time point are not known.

The chain has TRBV27 and TRBJ2-3; D possibly matches TRBD1 or TRBD2 (5 bases each). Germline lookup yields CDR1 MNHEY and CDR2 SMNVEV (reference sequence). Between the trimmed V and J ends, which lost 7 bases and 6 bases, there was a span of 20 bases. The CDR3 runs to 15 residues. CDR3 protein: CASMPRDPQSDTQYF. DNA for the CDR3: TGTGCCAGCATGCCCCGGGACCCCCAATCGGATACGCAGTATTTT.

A few counts support this clonotype. The chain links TRBV5-4 to TRBJ2-7; TRBD1 matches 11 bases. V lost 3 bases to trimming and J lost 6 bases; unmatched junction nucleotides: 5. The CDR3 runs 14 residues. Per germline, CDR1 SGHNT and CDR2 YYREEE (reference sequence). CDR3 region: CASSYAGTGGEQYF. CDR3 nucleotide sequence: TGTGCCAGCAGCTACGCCGGGACAGGGGGCGAGCAGTACTTC.

The V gene is TRBV4-3, the J gene TRBJ1-3; TRBD1 is a possible D gene (5 bases). Germline CDR1 reads LGHNA; CDR2 reads YSLEER. The V end was cut by 2 bases, the J end by 4 bases, with 18 bases between. The CDR3 is 17 residues long. CDR3 region: CASSQTVLRGRGNTIYF. The CDR3, as DNA: TGCGCCAGCAGCCAAACTGTCTTACGGGGACGAGGAAACACCATATATTTT.

The rearrangement links TRBV19 to TRBJ1-5; weak D call: TRBD1 (6 bases). Germline CDR1 and CDR2: LNHDA and SQIVND (reference sequence). V lost 10 bases to trimming and J lost 7 bases, with 20 bases between them. This CDR3 comprises 14 residues. The CDR3: CATSRGSPNQPQHF. CDR3 coding DNA: TGTGCCACCAGTAGGGGGTCCCCGAACCAGCCCCAGCATTTT.

The chain couples TRBV24-1 to TRBJ2-3; D is unresolved. The CDR3 totals 12 residues. The V end was cut by 6 bases, the J end by 4 bases, with 7 bases between. Germline V gene lookup returns CDR1 KGHDR and CDR2 SFDVKD. CDR3 sequence: CATSSEADTQYF. The CDR3 coding sequence is TGTGCCACCAGTTCGGAAGCAGATACGCAGTATTTT.

The gene calls are TRBV6-1 and TRBJ2-3; 10 positions agree with TRBD1. Trimming at V came to 6 bases and at J to 4 bases, leaving 10 bases not matched to a gene. This CDR3 is 16 amino acids long. Germline CDR1 is MNHNS and CDR2 is SASEGT. The CDR3 region has the DNA TGTGCCAGCAGCTTAAACCCGGGACAGGGGTCAGATACGCAGTATTTT. Protein: CASSLNPGQGSDTQYF.

V and J are TRBV5-4 and TRBJ2-5, with 9 bases that match TRBD1. V was clipped by 3 bases and J by 6 bases; unmatched bases: 9. The germline V gene has CDR1 SGHNT and CDR2 YYREEE (reference sequence). The CDR3 spans 15 residues. The CDR3 DNA reads as TGTGCCAGCAGCTCCTCCAACAGGGGGCAAAAGACCCAGTACTTC. Its translation is CASSSSNRGQKTQYF.